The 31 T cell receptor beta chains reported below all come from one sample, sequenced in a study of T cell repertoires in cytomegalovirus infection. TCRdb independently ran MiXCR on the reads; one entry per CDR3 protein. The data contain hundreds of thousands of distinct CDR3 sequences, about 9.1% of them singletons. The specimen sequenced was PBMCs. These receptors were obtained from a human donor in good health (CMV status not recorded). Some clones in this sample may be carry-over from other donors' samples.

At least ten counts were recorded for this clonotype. The CDR3 nucleotides are TGTGCCATCGGGGGTTTGGACAGCACTAGCACAGATACGCAGTATTTT. This gives the protein CAIGGLDSTSTDTQYF. The chain recombines TRBV10-3 with TRBJ2-3, with D perhaps matching TRBD1 (6 bases). The V and J ends lost 8 bases and 0 bases respectively, with 18 bases between them. CDR1 and CDR2 from the germline V gene are ENHRY and SYGVKD. This CDR3 spans 16 amino acids.

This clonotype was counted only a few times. DNA for the CDR3: TGCAGTGCCCCGCGCGGGACTGGCCCCAATGAGCAGTTCTTC. Residues: CSAPRGTGPNEQFF. The V and J genes are TRBV20-1 and TRBJ2-1; D might be TRBD2 (6 bases). This CDR3 spans 14 amino acids. The V and J ends lost 6 bases and 6 bases respectively, with 18 bases between them. Germline V gene sequence: CDR1 DFQATT, CDR2 SNEGSKA (reference sequence).

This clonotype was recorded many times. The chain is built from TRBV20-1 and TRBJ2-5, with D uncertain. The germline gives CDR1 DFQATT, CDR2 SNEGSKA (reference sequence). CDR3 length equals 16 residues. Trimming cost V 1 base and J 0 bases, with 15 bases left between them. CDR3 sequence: CSARAYGHLDQETQYF. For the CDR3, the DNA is TGCAGTGCTAGAGCATACGGCCATCTCGACCAAGAGACCCAGTACTTC.

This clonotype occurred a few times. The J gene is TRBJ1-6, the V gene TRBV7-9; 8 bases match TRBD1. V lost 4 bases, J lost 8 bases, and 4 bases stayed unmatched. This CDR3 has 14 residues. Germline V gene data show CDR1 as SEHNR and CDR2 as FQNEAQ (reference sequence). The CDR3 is CASSSGQDHSPLHF. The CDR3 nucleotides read TGTGCCAGCAGCTCGGGACAGGACCATTCACCCCTCCACTTT.

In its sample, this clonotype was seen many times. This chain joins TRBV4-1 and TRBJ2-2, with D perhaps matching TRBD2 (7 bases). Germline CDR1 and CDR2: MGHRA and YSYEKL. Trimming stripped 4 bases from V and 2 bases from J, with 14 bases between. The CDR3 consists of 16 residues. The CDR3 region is CASSRPGGHNTGELFF. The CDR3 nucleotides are TGCGCCAGCAGCCGCCCGGGGGGACATAACACCGGGGAGCTGTTTTTT.

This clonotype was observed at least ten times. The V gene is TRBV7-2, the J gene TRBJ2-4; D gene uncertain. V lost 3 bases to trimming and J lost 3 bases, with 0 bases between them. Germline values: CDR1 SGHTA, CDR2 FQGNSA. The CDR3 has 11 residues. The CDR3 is CASSFKNIQYF. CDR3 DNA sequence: TGTGCCAGCAGCTTCAAAAACATTCAGTACTTC. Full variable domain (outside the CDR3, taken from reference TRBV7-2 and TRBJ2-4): GAGVSQSPSNKVTEKGKDVELRCDPISGHTALYWYRQSLGQGLEFLIYFQGNSAPDKSGLPSDRFSAERTGGSVSTLTIQRTQQEDSAVYLCASSFKNIQYFGAGTRLSVL.

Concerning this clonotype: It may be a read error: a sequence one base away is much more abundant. CDR3 sequence: CSARQQTQYF. The CDR3 coding sequence is TGCAGTGCTAGACAGCAGACCCAGTACTTC. This chain uses TRBV20-1 with TRBJ2-5; D ambiguous. V was trimmed by 2 bases and J by 6 bases, leaving 4 bases between them. The CDR3 is 10 residues long. The V gene's germline CDR1 is DFQATT and CDR2 SNEGSKA (reference sequence).

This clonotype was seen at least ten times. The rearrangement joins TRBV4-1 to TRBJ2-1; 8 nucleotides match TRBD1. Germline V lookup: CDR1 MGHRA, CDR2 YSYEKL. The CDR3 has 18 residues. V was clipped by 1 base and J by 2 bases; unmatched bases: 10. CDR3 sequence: CASSQGTRQGKAYNEQFF. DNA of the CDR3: TGCGCCAGCAGCCAAGGAACTAGACAGGGGAAGGCCTACAATGAGCAGTTCTTC.

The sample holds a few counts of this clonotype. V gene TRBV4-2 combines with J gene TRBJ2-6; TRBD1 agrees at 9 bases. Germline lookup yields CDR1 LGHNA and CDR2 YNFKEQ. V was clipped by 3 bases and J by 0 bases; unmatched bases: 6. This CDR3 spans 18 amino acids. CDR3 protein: CASSQGQGPSSGANVLTF. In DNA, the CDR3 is TGTGCCAGCAGCCAGGGACAGGGCCCAAGCTCTGGGGCCAACGTCCTGACTTTC.

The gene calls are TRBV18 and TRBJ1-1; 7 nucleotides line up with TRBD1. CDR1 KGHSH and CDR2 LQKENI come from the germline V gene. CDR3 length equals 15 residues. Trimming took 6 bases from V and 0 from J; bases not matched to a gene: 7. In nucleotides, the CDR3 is TGTGCCAGCTCTCGGGACAGCGACATGAACACTGAAGCTTTCTTT. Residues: CASSRDSDMNTEAFF.

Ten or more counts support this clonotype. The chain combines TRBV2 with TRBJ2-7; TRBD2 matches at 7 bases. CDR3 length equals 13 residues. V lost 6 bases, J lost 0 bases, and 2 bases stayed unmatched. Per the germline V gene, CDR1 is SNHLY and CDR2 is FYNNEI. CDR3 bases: TGTGCCAGCAGCAGGGACTACTCCTACGAGCAGTACGTC. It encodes CASSRDYSYEQYV.

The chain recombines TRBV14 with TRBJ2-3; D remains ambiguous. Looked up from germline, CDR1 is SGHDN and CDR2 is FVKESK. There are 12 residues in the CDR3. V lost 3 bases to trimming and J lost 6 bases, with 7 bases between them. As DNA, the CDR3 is TGTGCCAGCAGCCATTCGAGGGATACGCAGTATTTT. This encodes CASSHSRDTQYF.

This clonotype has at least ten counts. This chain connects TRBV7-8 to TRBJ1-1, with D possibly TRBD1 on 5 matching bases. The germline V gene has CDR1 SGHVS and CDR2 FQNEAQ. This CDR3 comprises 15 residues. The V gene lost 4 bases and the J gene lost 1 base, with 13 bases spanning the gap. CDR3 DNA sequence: TGTGCCAGCAGCTCCCGGCCGGGGGAGAACACTGAAGCTTTCTTT. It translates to CASSSRPGENTEAFF.

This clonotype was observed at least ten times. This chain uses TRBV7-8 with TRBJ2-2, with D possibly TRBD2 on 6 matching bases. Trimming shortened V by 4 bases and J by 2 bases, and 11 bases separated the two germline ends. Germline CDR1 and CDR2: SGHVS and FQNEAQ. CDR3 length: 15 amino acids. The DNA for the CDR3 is TGTGCCAGCAGCTCCGGGGGACGAAACACCGGGGAGCTGTTTTTT. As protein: CASSSGGRNTGELFF. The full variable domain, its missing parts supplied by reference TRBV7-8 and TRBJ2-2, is GAGVSQSPRYKVAKRGQDVALRCDPISGHVSLFWYQQALGQGPEFLTYFQNEAQLDKSGLPSDRFFAERPEGSVSTLKIQRTQQEDSAVYLCASSSGGRNTGELFFGEGSRLTVL.

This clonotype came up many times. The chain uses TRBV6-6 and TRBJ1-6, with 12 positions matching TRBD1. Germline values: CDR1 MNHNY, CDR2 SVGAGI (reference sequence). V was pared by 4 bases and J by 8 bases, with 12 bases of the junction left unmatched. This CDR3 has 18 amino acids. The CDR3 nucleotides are TGTGCCAGCAGTTCCGGGACAGGGGGCGAGATTTTTGATTCACCCCTCCACTTT. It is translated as CASSSGTGGEIFDSPLHF.

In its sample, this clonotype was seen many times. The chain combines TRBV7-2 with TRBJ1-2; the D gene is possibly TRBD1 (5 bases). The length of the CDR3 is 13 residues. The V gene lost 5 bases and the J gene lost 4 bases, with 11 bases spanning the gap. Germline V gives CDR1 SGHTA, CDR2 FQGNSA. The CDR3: CASSPGISYGYTF. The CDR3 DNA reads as TGTGCCAGCAGCCCAGGGATAAGCTATGGCTACACCTTC.

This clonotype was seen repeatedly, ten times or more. This CDR3 is CASSLASRSGNQPQHF. Here the CDR3 DNA reads TGTGCCAGCAGCTTAGCGTCCCGATCGGGCAATCAGCCCCAGCATTTT. V is TRBV7-9 and J is TRBJ1-5; D not resolved. This CDR3 region has 16 residues. The V end lost 0 bases, the J end lost 2 bases, and 11 bases lay between the germline ends. Germline lookup yields CDR1 SEHNR and CDR2 FQNEAQ (reference sequence).

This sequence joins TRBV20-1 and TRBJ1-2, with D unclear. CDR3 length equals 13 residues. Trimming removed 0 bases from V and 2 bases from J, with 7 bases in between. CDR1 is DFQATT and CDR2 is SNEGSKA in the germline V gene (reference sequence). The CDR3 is CSARDIGNYGYTF. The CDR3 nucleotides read TGCAGTGCTAGAGATATCGGAAACTATGGCTACACCTTC.

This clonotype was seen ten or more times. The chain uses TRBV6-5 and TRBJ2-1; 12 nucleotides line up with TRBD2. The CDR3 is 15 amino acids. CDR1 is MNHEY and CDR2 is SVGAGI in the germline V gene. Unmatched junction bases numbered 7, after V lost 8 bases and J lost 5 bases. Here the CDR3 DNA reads TGTGCCAGCTGTTCTAGCGGGGGGGCCAACAATGAGCAGTTCTTC. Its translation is CASCSSGGANNEQFF.

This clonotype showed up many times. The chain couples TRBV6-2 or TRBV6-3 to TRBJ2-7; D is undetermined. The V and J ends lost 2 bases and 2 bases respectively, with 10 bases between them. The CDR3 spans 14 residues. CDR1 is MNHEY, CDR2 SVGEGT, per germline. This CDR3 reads CASSYRQLPYEQYV. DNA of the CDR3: TGTGCCAGCAGTTACAGGCAGCTGCCCTACGAGCAGTACGTC.

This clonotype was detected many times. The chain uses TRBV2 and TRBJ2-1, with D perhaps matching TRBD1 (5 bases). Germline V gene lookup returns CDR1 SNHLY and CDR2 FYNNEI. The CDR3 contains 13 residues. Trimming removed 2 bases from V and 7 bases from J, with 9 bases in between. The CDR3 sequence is CASSEQGWNEQFF. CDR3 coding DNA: TGTGCCAGCAGTGAACAGGGATGGAATGAGCAGTTCTTC.

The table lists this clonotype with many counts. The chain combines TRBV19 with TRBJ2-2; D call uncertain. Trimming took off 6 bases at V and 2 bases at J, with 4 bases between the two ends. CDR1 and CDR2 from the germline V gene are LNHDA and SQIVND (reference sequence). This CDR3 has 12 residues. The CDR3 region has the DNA TGTGCCAGTAGGAAAAACACCGGGGAGCTGTTTTTT. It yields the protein CASRKNTGELFF.

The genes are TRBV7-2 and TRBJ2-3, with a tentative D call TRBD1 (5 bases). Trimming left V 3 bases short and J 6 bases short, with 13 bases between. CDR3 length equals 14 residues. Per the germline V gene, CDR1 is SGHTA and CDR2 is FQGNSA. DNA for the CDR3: TGTGCCAGCAGCTTTAAGGGGTCCCCCGATACGCAGTATTTT. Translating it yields CASSFKGSPDTQYF.

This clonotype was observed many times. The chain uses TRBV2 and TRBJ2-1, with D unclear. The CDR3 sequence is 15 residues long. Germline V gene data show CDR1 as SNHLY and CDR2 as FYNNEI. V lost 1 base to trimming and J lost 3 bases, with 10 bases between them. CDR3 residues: CASSEGRGRYNEQFF. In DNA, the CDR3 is TGTGCCAGCAGTGAAGGTCGCGGACGCTACAATGAGCAGTTCTTC.

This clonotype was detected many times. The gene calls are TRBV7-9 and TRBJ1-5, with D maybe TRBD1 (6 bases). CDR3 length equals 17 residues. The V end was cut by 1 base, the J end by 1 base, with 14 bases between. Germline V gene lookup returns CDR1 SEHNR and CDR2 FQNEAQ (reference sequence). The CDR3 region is CASSLGTVTGSNQPQHF. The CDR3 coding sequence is TGTGCCAGCAGCTTAGGGACGGTGACAGGCAGCAATCAGCCCCAGCATTTT.

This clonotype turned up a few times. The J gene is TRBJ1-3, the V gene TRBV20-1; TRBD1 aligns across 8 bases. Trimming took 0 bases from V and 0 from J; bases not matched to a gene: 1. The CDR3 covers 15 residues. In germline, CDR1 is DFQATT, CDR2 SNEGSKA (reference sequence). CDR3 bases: TGCAGTGCTAGAGATGACAGGGGCTCTGGAAACACCATATATTTT. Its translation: CSARDDRGSGNTIYF.

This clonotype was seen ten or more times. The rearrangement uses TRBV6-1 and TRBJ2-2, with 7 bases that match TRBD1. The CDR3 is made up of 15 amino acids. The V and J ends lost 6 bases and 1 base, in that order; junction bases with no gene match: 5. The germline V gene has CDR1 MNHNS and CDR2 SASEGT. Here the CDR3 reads CASRPDRLNTGELFF. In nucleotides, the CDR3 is TGTGCCAGCAGGCCGGACAGGTTGAACACCGGGGAGCTGTTTTTT.

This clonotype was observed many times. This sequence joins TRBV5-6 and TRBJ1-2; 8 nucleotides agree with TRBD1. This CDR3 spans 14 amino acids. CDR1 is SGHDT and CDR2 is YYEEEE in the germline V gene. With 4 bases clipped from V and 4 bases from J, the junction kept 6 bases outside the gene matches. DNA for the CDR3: TGTGCCAGCAGCCATACTACAGGGGGCTATGGCTACACCTTC. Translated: CASSHTTGGYGYTF.

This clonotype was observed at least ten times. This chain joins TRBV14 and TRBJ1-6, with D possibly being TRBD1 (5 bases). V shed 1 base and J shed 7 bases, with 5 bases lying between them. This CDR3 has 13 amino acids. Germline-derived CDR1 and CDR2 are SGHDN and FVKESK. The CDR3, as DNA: TGTGCCAGCAGCCAAGGACAGAATTCACCCCTCCACTTT. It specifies CASSQGQNSPLHF.

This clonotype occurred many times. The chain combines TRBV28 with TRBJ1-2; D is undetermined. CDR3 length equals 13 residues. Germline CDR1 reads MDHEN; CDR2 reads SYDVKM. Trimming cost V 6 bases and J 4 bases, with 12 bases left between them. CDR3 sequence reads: CASSPAGGYGYTF. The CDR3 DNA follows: TGTGCCAGCAGCCCTGCGGGCGGCTATGGCTACACCTTC.

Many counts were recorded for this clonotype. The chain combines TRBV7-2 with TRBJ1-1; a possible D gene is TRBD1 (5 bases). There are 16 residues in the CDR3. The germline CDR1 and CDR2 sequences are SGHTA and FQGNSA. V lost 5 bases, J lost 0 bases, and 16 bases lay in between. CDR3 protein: CASSPHSGGLNTEAFF. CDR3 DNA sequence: TGTGCCAGCAGCCCCCATAGTGGGGGGTTGAACACTGAAGCTTTCTTT.